A selection of T cell receptor beta chains follows, all from one sample in a study of CD8 T cells in Susac syndrome. From the immunoSEQ multiplex PCR reads, TCRdb called clonotypes with MiXCR, one entry per CDR3 protein. The sample lists 350,000 to 550,000 distinct CDR3 sequences; more than 80% were seen once. Sequenced material: CD8+ T cells from PBMCs. All receptors derive from a human donor with multiple sclerosis. Each CDR3 is given with its conserved first and last residue. The D gene is left open where the match is weak. Only some rows state a clone size, as once, few, many or a class for expanded clones.

size: few
J: TRBJ2-2
D: TRBD1
V: TRBV12-3/TRBV12-4
DNA: TGTGCCAGCAGTTCATGGACAGGGGCGAACACCGGGGAGCTGTTTTTT
CDR3: CASSSWTGANTGELFF

size: NA
J: TRBJ1-1
D: TRBD1
V: TRBV19
DNA: TGTGCCAGTAGTCGGGACAGGGGCTTTTCTGAAGCTTTCTTT
CDR3: CASSRDRGFSEAFF

size: NA
J: TRBJ2-7
D: TRBD1
V: TRBV7-2
DNA: TGTGCCAGCAGTTGGACAGGCCGGAGCTCCTACGAGCAGTACTTC
CDR3: CASSWTGRSSYEQYF

size: NA
J: TRBJ1-1
D: TRBD1
V: TRBV5-1
DNA: TGCGCCGGCAGCCCGACAGGGCCCCCTGAAGCTTTCTTT
CDR3: CAGSPTGPPEAFF

size: NA
J: TRBJ1-1
D: TRBD1
V: TRBV6-5
DNA: TGTGCCAGCCAGGGGGTAGGCGGGGGCACTGAAGCTTTCTTT
CDR3: CASQGVGGGTEAFF

size: NA
J: TRBJ2-1
D: NA
V: TRBV12-3/TRBV12-4
DNA: TGTGCCAGCACCCTTAGAGGGACCCACTACAATGAGCAGTTCTTC
CDR3: CASTLRGTHYNEQFF

size: NA
J: TRBJ2-1
D: NA
V: TRBV6-1
DNA: TGTGCCAGCAGTGAGGACTACAACTTTTACAATGAGCAGTTCTTC
CDR3: CASSEDYNFYNEQFF

size: NA
J: TRBJ2-1
D: NA
V: TRBV5-5
DNA: TGTGCCAGCATCTTCAAAGGGGATGAGCAGTTCTTC
CDR3: CASIFKGDEQFF

size: NA
J: TRBJ2-1
D: NA
V: TRBV27
DNA: TGTGCCAGCAGCGGGATTTTCAATGAGCAGTTCTTC
CDR3: CASSGIFNEQFF

size: NA
J: TRBJ2-7
D: TRBD2
V: TRBV29-1
DNA: TGCAGCGTTGTAGGGACTAGTATCTACGAGCAGTACTTC
CDR3: CSVVGTSIYEQYF

size: NA
J: TRBJ2-7
D: TRBD1
V: TRBV20-1
DNA: TGCAGTGCTAAACCCATTGGACAGGTTTCCTACGAGCAGTACTTC
CDR3: CSAKPIGQVSYEQYF

size: few
J: TRBJ2-2
D: TRBD1
V: TRBV5-4
DNA: TGTGCCAGCAGCCTCCGGGACAGGACGACCGGGGAGCTGTTTTTT
CDR3: CASSLRDRTTGELFF

size: NA
J: TRBJ2-7
D: NA
V: TRBV29-1
DNA: TGCAGCGTTCAATTTGGCGAGCAGTACTTC
CDR3: CSVQFGEQYF

size: NA
J: TRBJ2-1
D: TRBD2
V: TRBV27
DNA: TGTGCCAGCAGTTTTGTGGGGCTAGCGGGAGGGGGCGCCTACAATGAGCAGTTCTTC
CDR3: CASSFVGLAGGGAYNEQFF

size: NA
J: TRBJ2-2
D: NA
V: TRBV9
DNA: TGTGCCAGCAGCGTAAGGGGCACCGGGGAGCTGTTTTTT
CDR3: CASSVRGTGELFF

size: NA
J: TRBJ2-6
D: NA
V: TRBV4-1
DNA: TGCGCCAGCAGCCAAGGACCGATGACTGGGGCCAACGTCCTGACTTTC
CDR3: CASSQGPMTGANVLTF

size: few
J: TRBJ2-5
D: TRBD2
V: TRBV27
DNA: TGTGCCAGCAGTTTGGTAACGGGAGGAGTAGAGACCCAGTACTTC
CDR3: CASSLVTGGVETQYF

size: NA
J: TRBJ1-2
D: NA
V: TRBV10-3
DNA: TGTGCCATCCGGGACATTGACTATGGCTACACCTTC
CDR3: CAIRDIDYGYTF

size: NA
J: TRBJ2-2
D: NA
V: TRBV27
DNA: TGTGCCAGCAGAATAGGCGGGGATTACACCGGGGAGCTGTTTTTT
CDR3: CASRIGGDYTGELFF

size: NA
J: TRBJ1-1
D: TRBD1
V: TRBV4-2
DNA: TGTGCCAGCAGCCAAGATGAGGGGGCGCACACTGAAGCTTTCTTT
CDR3: CASSQDEGAHTEAFF

size: NA
J: TRBJ2-3
D: NA
V: TRBV7-9
DNA: TGTGCCAGCAGCTTTTCAGCGTTCATCACAGATACGCAGTATTTT
CDR3: CASSFSAFITDTQYF

size: few
J: TRBJ1-3
D: NA
V: TRBV6-1
DNA: TGTGCCACTACTCAGGAAACCGGAAACACCATATATTTT
CDR3: CATTQETGNTIYF

size: NA
J: TRBJ1-1
D: NA
V: TRBV5-4
DNA: TGTGCCAGCAGCCCCGACGGGGGCGAGGGCATGAACACTGAAGCTTTCTTT
CDR3: CASSPDGGEGMNTEAFF

size: NA
J: TRBJ2-7
D: TRBD2
V: TRBV20-1
DNA: TGCAGTGCTCGATACCTACAGCGGGACTCCTACGAGCAGTACTTC
CDR3: CSARYLQRDSYEQYF

size: NA
J: TRBJ1-5
D: NA
V: TRBV27
DNA: TGTGCCAGCCCAAAGTGGCTTTCCTATAGCAATCAGCCCCAGCATTTT
CDR3: CASPKWLSYSNQPQHF

size: NA
J: TRBJ1-4
D: NA
V: TRBV6-5
DNA: TGTGCCAGCAGTCCACGGGGGGGATTGGCTGAAAAACTGTTTTTT
CDR3: CASSPRGGLAEKLFF

size: NA
J: TRBJ1-1
D: NA
V: TRBV7-9
DNA: TGTGCCAGCAGCTTAGCATTGCTTAACACTGAAGCTTTCTTT
CDR3: CASSLALLNTEAFF

size: NA
J: TRBJ1-2
D: NA
V: TRBV25-1
DNA: TGTGCCAGCAGTGATCCCAGGTCTAACTATGGCTACACCTTC
CDR3: CASSDPRSNYGYTF

size: once
J: TRBJ2-2
D: NA
V: TRBV20-1
DNA: TGCAGTGCCACTAGTAACACCGGGGAGCTGTTTTTT
CDR3: CSATSNTGELFF

size: NA
J: TRBJ1-1
D: NA
V: TRBV5-6
DNA: TGTGCCAGCAGCTTCCTCTTGGGGAGGAATACTGAAGCTTTCTTT
CDR3: CASSFLLGRNTEAFF

size: NA
J: TRBJ2-3
D: NA
V: TRBV7-9
DNA: TGTGCCAGCAGCTCCCCTCAGAGTGTAGGCACAGATACGCAGTATTTT
CDR3: CASSSPQSVGTDTQYF

size: NA
J: TRBJ2-5
D: NA
V: TRBV6-6
DNA: TGTGCCAGCACACCGGGGGGCAGAAAAGAGACCCAGTACTTC
CDR3: CASTPGGRKETQYF

size: NA
J: TRBJ2-5
D: NA
V: TRBV12-3/TRBV12-4
DNA: TGTGCCAGCACCCTTAGCGGATTACTACAAGAGACCCAGTACTTC
CDR3: CASTLSGLLQETQYF

size: NA
J: TRBJ2-7
D: TRBD1
V: TRBV28
DNA: TGTGCCAGCAGTGTGGACAGGGATATTATCTACGAGCAGTACTTC
CDR3: CASSVDRDIIYEQYF

size: NA
J: TRBJ2-7
D: TRBD2
V: TRBV4-1
DNA: TGCGCCAGCAGCCAGCTGCCGGGACTAGCGCGCTCCAACGAGCAGTACTTC
CDR3: CASSQLPGLARSNEQYF

size: few
J: TRBJ2-7
D: NA
V: TRBV6-5
DNA: TGTGCCAGCAGTTATGGAGGTACCTACGAGCAGTACTTC
CDR3: CASSYGGTYEQYF

size: once
J: TRBJ2-3
D: TRBD1
V: TRBV30
DNA: TGTGCCTGGAGTGTCTCAGGGGGCAGCGATACGCAGTATTTT
CDR3: CAWSVSGGSDTQYF

size: NA
J: TRBJ1-5
D: NA
V: TRBV6-1
DNA: TGTGCCAGCAGGGAAATTGGAGGGAGCAATCAGCCCCAGCATTTT
CDR3: CASREIGGSNQPQHF

size: NA
J: TRBJ2-1
D: NA
V: TRBV12-3/TRBV12-4
DNA: TGTGCCAGCAGCTACTTAAGCTACAATGAGCAGTTCTTC
CDR3: CASSYLSYNEQFF

size: NA
J: TRBJ2-3
D: TRBD1
V: TRBV7-8
DNA: TGTGCCAGCAGCTTGGGGGACAGGGGGACAGCCACAGATACGCAGTATTTT
CDR3: CASSLGDRGTATDTQYF

size: NA
J: TRBJ2-1
D: NA
V: TRBV3-1
DNA: TGTGCCAGCAGAGGTCCGGGGGCCTTATCCTACAATGAGCAGTTCTTC
CDR3: CASRGPGALSYNEQFF

size: NA
J: TRBJ1-5
D: NA
V: TRBV28
DNA: TGTGCCAGCTCCCCCCCCGGGGCAGGGAAAAATCAGCCCCAGCATTTT
CDR3: CASSPPGAGKNQPQHF

size: NA
J: TRBJ1-1
D: NA
V: TRBV27
DNA: TGTGCCAGCAGTGTTACAGCGAACACTGAAGCTTTCTTT
CDR3: CASSVTANTEAFF

size: NA
J: TRBJ1-2
D: NA
V: TRBV5-4
DNA: TGTGCCAGCAGCTTGGGGACTTTTGAGTATGGCTACACCTTC
CDR3: CASSLGTFEYGYTF

size: once
J: TRBJ2-5
D: NA
V: TRBV9
DNA: TGTGCCAGCAGCTCACCTGAGGGCAGTTCAGAGACCCAGTACTTC
CDR3: CASSSPEGSSETQYF